This TCR beta chain stems from a study of OX40 agonist ivuxolimab in advanced cancers. A note on the overall study: Ivuxolimab was a fully human IgG2 agonistic monoclonal antibody targeting the costimulatory receptor OX40 (CD134). Intravenous ivuxolimab was administered to patients every 2 weeks at six dose levels: 0.01, 0.1, 0.3, 1.5, 3 and 10 mg/kg. Of the approximately 50 dose-escalation patients, hepatocellular carcinoma was present in some 19, melanoma in approximately 15, renal cell carcinoma in 9 and head and neck cancer in 9. The point of sequencing TCRbeta in the periphery was to test whether ivuxolimab changed TCR sequence diversity and drove clonal T-cell expansion. Three dose-escalation patients achieved partial responses, one with hepatocellular carcinoma and two with cutaneous melanoma. In the dose-escalation cohort, 82.7% of patients were male, and the mean age was approximately 55 years, with a range of roughly 20 to 80. The monotherapy dose-escalation portion (N = 52 patients) of the phase I ivuxolimab trial is reported in the paper. Patients were allowed to have had prior anti-PD-1, anti-PD-L1 or anti-CTLA-4 therapy, and around 37% of the dose-escalation patients had previously received checkpoint inhibitors. What the research found in general, with its limitations: At doses from 0.1 to 3.0 mg/kg, clonal expansion was seen in both CD4+ and CD8+ blood T cells between baseline and week 6. In the 0.1-3.0 mg/kg groups, partial responders had among the lowest normalized peripheral clonal expansion, particularly in CD8+ T cells. After ivuxolimab, more expanded clones were found on average in CD8+ T cells than in CD4+ T cells. The antigen specificity of the peripheral T cells that underwent clonal expansion was not determined. Low levels of normalized T-cell clonal expansion were also seen in some patients who did not respond.

Genomic DNA was extracted from sorted cells for sequencing of the TCRbeta CDR3 region. TCRbeta CDR3 regions were sequenced using the immunoSEQ Assay. Imported from immuneACCESS, the table was reduced by TCRdb to in-frame sequences with V and J called. These copies leave out some clones; in studies compared against another copy, an unresolved V gene accounts for under half, and the cause of the remainder is not known. This sample is represented by around 35,000 clones; around 87% of them were singletons. Approximately 2.4% of the sample is in the top ten clones. The trial excluded patients who had a history of autoimmune disease or who were on systemic immunosuppression. Peripheral blood for TCR sequencing was drawn from every dose cohort at baseline, at cycle 4 day 1 and at cycle 7 day 1. Samples were obtained from an open-label, multicenter, first-in-human phase I dose-escalation trial of ivuxolimab. Adults with locally advanced or metastatic head and neck squamous cell, hepatocellular, melanoma or renal cell carcinoma were enrolled in the trial. Before TCR sequencing, CD4+ and CD8+ T cells were separately sorted from peripheral blood.

In the germline V gene, CDR1 corresponds to KGHSH and CDR2 to LQKENI. The CDR3 sequence holds 16 residues, the cysteine and phenylalanine included. Only CDR3 DNA is held: 48 bases, read in frame from base 1. The trim is 2 bases for V and 5 bases for J, with a gap of 13 bases between the germline ends. On this clone itself: No antigen is known for it. Base qualities were left out, and no much larger clone turns up one base away.

The receptor chain draws on TRBV18 and TRBJ1-6; TRBD1 is possibly the D segment (6 matching bases). The TCR comes from an adult with an advanced solid tumor such as melanoma, head and neck, liver or kidney cancer. The input for sequencing was CD4+ or CD8+ T cells sorted from blood, taken in a trial of the OX40 agonist ivuxolimab. In nucleotides, the sequence is TGTGCCAGCTCACCAATCCGGGGGCAGGATAATTCACCCCTCCACTTT. It specifies CASSPIRGQDNSPLHF.